These 5 T cell receptor beta chains were sequenced from one sample in a study of blood T cell repertoires in COVID-19. The assay was immunoSEQ multiplex PCR, and TCRdb's table has in-frame clones only and misses some. The sample contains 30,000 to 35,000 clones, 89% of which appear only once. Sequencing was carried out using peripheral blood. The receptors here all came from a man of 80 years or more with acute or convalescent COVID-19.

This chain connects TRBV15 to TRBJ2-1, with 13 bases that match TRBD2. Unmatched junction bases numbered 6, after V lost 1 base and J lost 9 bases. The length of the CDR3 is 16 residues. Germline loops: CDR1 LNHNV, CDR2 YYDKDF (reference sequence). The CDR3 loop reads CATSRGLAGGGSEQFF. The CDR3, as DNA: TGTGCCACCAGCAGAGGACTAGCGGGGGGAGGTAGTGAGCAGTTCTTC.

This chain connects TRBV29-1 to TRBJ1-2; 9 bases line up with TRBD1. Germline trimming cut 6 bases from V and 4 bases from J; bases unmatched to any gene: 12. There are 15 residues in the CDR3. Germline V gene data show CDR1 as SQVTM and CDR2 as ANQGSEA. CDR3 amino acids: CSVEGDRDIIYGYTF. The CDR3 bases are TGCAGCGTAGAGGGGGACAGGGATATTATCTATGGCTACACCTTC.

V usage is TRBV6-6 and J usage is TRBJ1-2; 8 nucleotides line up with TRBD1. The CDR3 has 14 residues. Germline V gene lookup returns CDR1 MNHNY and CDR2 SVGAGI (reference sequence). V trimming: 4 bases; J trimming: 8 bases; junction bases outside the gene matches: 9. The chain's CDR3 is CASSWIETGDGYTF. The CDR3 region has the DNA TGTGCCAGCAGTTGGATAGAGACAGGGGACGGCTACACCTTC.

The CDR3 reads CASSLKQTSSGANVLTF. As DNA, the CDR3 is TGTGCCAGCAGCCTAAAACAGACGAGCTCTGGGGCCAACGTCCTGACTTTC. The rearrangement uses TRBV21-1 and TRBJ2-6; TRBD1 is the table's D call and was not checked against the DNA. TRBV21-1 is assigned pseudogene status. The CDR3 spans 17 residues.

The gene calls are TRBV19 and TRBJ2-7; a weak D match, TRBD2 (6 bases). Per the germline V gene, CDR1 is LNHDA and CDR2 is SQIVND (reference sequence). There are 17 residues in the CDR3. The germline V and J ends were trimmed by 0 bases and 2 bases, with 17 bases remaining between them. CDR3 loop: CASSIDRRTTKPYEQYF. The CDR3 region has the DNA TGTGCCAGTAGTATAGATCGTCGGACTACTAAACCCTACGAGCAGTACTTC. Full variable domain (missing parts from reference TRBV19 and TRBJ2-7): DGGITQSPKYLFRKEGQNVTLSCEQNLNHDAMYWYRQDPGQGLRLIYYSQIVNDFQKGDIAEGYSVSREKKESFPLTVTSAQKNPTAFYLCASSIDRRTTKPYEQYFGPGTRLTVT.